These 2 T cell receptor beta chains were all obtained from the same sample, sequenced in a study of blood T cell repertoires in COVID-19. Measured with immunoSEQ multiplex PCR; TCRdb has only the in-frame clones, and not every one. This sample yields roughly 300,000 clones, of which about 82% are seen a single time; around 1.6% belongs to the top ten. The source material was peripheral blood. These receptors came from a woman between 50 and 59 years old with acute or convalescent COVID-19.

The rearrangement links TRBV2 to TRBJ2-3; D uncertain. The CDR3 covers 15 residues. Deletions cut 2 bases from V and 0 bases from J, with 9 bases between. Germline loops: CDR1 SNHLY, CDR2 FYNNEI. CDR3 sequence (DNA): TGTGCCAGCAGTGAATCGGCGCGGAGCACAGATACGCAGTATTTT. The encoded protein is CASSESARSTDTQYF. Combining the CDR3 with reference TRBV2 and TRBJ2-3 gives the whole variable domain EPEVTQTPSHQVTQMGQEVILRCVPISNHLYFYWYRQILGQKVEFLVSFYNNEISEKSEIFDDQFSVERPDGSNFTLKIRSTKLEDSAMYFCASSESARSTDTQYFGPGTRLTVL.

This rearrangement joins TRBV6-5 to TRBJ1-1, with D possibly matching TRBD1 (5 bases). The germline V gene has CDR1 MNHEY and CDR2 SVGAGI. With 0 bases removed from V and 6 bases from J, the gap between germline ends came to 11 bases. The CDR3 extends over 14 amino acids. CDR3: CASSYSWGRSEAFF. In nucleotides, the CDR3 is TGTGCCAGCAGTTACTCCTGGGGCAGGTCTGAAGCTTTCTTT.